What follows describes a single TCR beta chain. Authors' analysis steps: As immunoSEQ supplied junction-only sequences (without quality scores), filtering differed. The table came from immunoSEQ multiplex PCR; TCRdb's copy has only in-frame clones and leaves some out. The V and J calls and clone size are taken from that table; D and trimming were inferred from the DNA. The profile shows roughly 1.4 million clones, 98% to 99% of them singletons. These data are taken from a study of shared clonotypes between healthy human individuals. V was pared by 6 bases and J by 3 bases, with 7 bases of the junction left unmatched. The CDR3 has 15 amino acids. The V gene's germline CDR1 is MGHDK and CDR2 SYGVNS.

This clonotype was obtained from a man aged 30-40 years in good health. The chain links TRBV25-1 to TRBJ2-2; 7 nucleotides line up with TRBD2. Sequencing was done on a sample of naive CD4+ T cells sorted from blood. Subset: CD45RA+ positively selected. CDR3 nucleotides: TGTGCCAGCAGCAGCTCTGGGAGGGACACCGGGGAGCTGTTTTTT. It is translated as CASSSSGRDTGELFF.